The rows below give T cell receptor beta chains drawn from one sample of a study of blood T cells in healthy people across ages. Using its own MiXCR run on the 5' RACE reads, TCRdb lists one record per CDR3 protein. The sample records approximately 800,000 distinct CDR3 sequences, about 48% being singletons. Specimen: blood. The source of these receptors is a man of 80 years or more in good health. The CDR3 runs from the conserved cysteine through the conserved F or W. D genes are given only for firm matches. Clone size is shown for a subset of rows, as once, few, many or a class of expanded clone.

TRBJ2-7	TRBV20-1	-	15	-	CSARNTIALRYEQYF	TGCAGTGCTAGAAATACGATAGCATTGAGGTACGAGCAGTACTTC
TRBJ2-1	TRBV10-3	-	11	-	CAIRDYNEQFF	TGTGCCATCCGAGATTACAATGAGCAGTTCTTC
TRBJ1-5	TRBV6-9	-	13	-	CAPPGLSNQPQHF	TGTGCTCCGCCAGGACTTAGCAATCAGCCCCAGCATTTT
TRBJ2-1	TRBV6-5	-	14	-	CAVGVRSYSNEQFF	TGTGCCGTCGGAGTGAGGAGCTACTCCAATGAGCAGTTCTTC
TRBJ2-7	TRBV5-1	-	12	-	CASRETSYEQYF	TGCGCCAGCAGGGAGACGTCCTACGAGCAGTACTTC
TRBJ2-7	TRBV30	-	15	TRBD1	CAWSYRQGPSYEQYF	TGTGCCTGGAGTTACCGACAGGGCCCCTCCTACGAGCAGTACTTC
TRBJ2-1	TRBV9	once	14	-	CAIWLGARYNEQFF	TGTGCCATCTGGTTGGGGGCCCGTTACAATGAGCAGTTCTTC
TRBJ1-2	TRBV12-3/TRBV12-4	many	13	-	CASSAGIGYGYTF	TGTGCCAGCAGTGCAGGGATTGGCTATGGCTACACCTTC
TRBJ2-7	TRBV7-9	-	15	TRBD2	CASSAGTSGDYEQYF	TGTGCCAGCAGCGCCGGGACTAGCGGAGATTACGAGCAGTACTTC
TRBJ2-2	TRBV12-3/TRBV12-4	few	16	TRBD2	CASSSTSGSGTGELFF	TGTGCCAGCAGTTCTACTAGCGGGAGTGGCACCGGGGAGCTGTTTTTT
TRBJ2-7	TRBV9	-	13	-	CASSVGPLNEQYF	TGTGCCAGCAGCGTAGGCCCCCTCAACGAGCAGTACTTC
TRBJ1-1	TRBV5-1	-	13	-	CASSLGGPGGAFF	TGCGCCAGCAGCTTGGGAGGGCCCGGGGGAGCTTTCTTT
TRBJ1-1	TRBV27	-	15	-	CASSLLGVGYTEAFF	TGTGCCAGCAGTCTGTTGGGAGTTGGGTACACTGAAGCTTTCTTT
TRBJ2-7	TRBV28	-	15	-	CASSSPGGSFYEQYF	TGTGCCAGCAGTTCCCCTGGGGGGAGTTTCTACGAGCAGTACTTC
TRBJ2-1	TRBV4-1	-	13	-	CASSQDRSDEQFF	TGCGCCAGCAGCCAAGATAGATCGGATGAGCAGTTCTTC
TRBJ1-3	TRBV29-1	-	14	TRBD1	CSVRGTGVGNTIYF	TGCAGCGTCCGGGGTACAGGGGTCGGAAACACCATATATTTT
TRBJ1-1	TRBV7-9	-	14	-	CASSSYRDAKEAFF	TGTGCCAGCAGCTCATACAGGGATGCCAAAGAAGCTTTCTTT
TRBJ1-1	TRBV2	-	16	TRBD1	CASSGQGSTLNTEAFF	TGTGCCAGCAGTGGACAGGGGTCCACCTTGAACACTGAAGCTTTCTTT
TRBJ2-3	TRBV2	-	16	-	CASSSLKGFGTDTQYF	TGTGCCAGCAGTTCGTTGAAGGGGTTTGGGACAGATACGCAGTATTTT
TRBJ1-2	TRBV29-1	-	12	-	CSAEPGGNGYTF	TGCAGCGCCGAACCCGGGGGGAATGGCTACACCTTC
TRBJ2-1	TRBV11-2	-	16	-	CASSLVYGGRENEQFF	TGTGCCAGCAGCTTAGTTTACGGGGGGCGCGAAAATGAGCAGTTCTTC
TRBJ2-7	TRBV10-3	-	14	-	CAIMSGGRGSEQYF	TGTGCCATAATGTCGGGTGGTAGGGGAAGCGAGCAGTACTTC